These T cell receptor beta chains were read from a single sample in a study of blood T cell repertoires in COVID-19. Produced via immunoSEQ multiplex PCR; TCRdb's table is partial and in-frame only. The data show around 380,000 clones, around 87% seen once. The sample taken for sequencing was PBMCs or T cells enriched from blood (not recorded which). The source is a man aged 25 to 40 who had recovered from COVID-19. CDR3s include the opening cysteine and the closing phenylalanine or tryptophan. Where a row states a size, it is once, few, many or the class of an expanded clone; other rows omit it.

j_call v_call clone_size cdr3_aa
TRBJ2-7 TRBV11-2 NA CASSLVASGVYSEQYF
TRBJ1-1 TRBV19 few CASSSGLEAFF
TRBJ2-5 TRBV11-1 NA CASSRGTGQRQETQYF
TRBJ2-2 TRBV7-3 NA CASSLIPGQATGELFF
TRBJ2-7 TRBV6-5 NA CASSTTGSYEQYF
TRBJ2-1 TRBV7-2 few CASSAGASGNEQFF
TRBJ2-6 TRBV5-1 NA CASSLDGGYSGANVLTF
TRBJ1-2 TRBV27 once CASSLGGTEGYTF
TRBJ1-1 TRBV30 NA CAWMDRMNTEAFF
TRBJ2-7 TRBV27 NA CASSFWVGTGTYEQYF
TRBJ1-3 TRBV30 NA CAWSGEITFSGNTIYF
TRBJ1-3 TRBV9 once CASSDSGRVIGNTIYF
TRBJ1-2 TRBV9 NA CASSVESDYGYTF
TRBJ2-7 TRBV3-1/TRBV3-2 NA CASSQGGTGGYEQYF
TRBJ1-1 TRBV2 NA CASSEPKETATNTEAFF
TRBJ2-3 TRBV27 NA CASSASGTKSLYTQYF
TRBJ1-2 TRBV5-8 NA CASSFGGTNYGYTF
TRBJ1-1 TRBV2 NA CASSTGTHTEAFF
TRBJ1-1 TRBV7-9 few CASSDGQGTTNTEAFF
TRBJ1-1 TRBV11-3 NA CASSLQGGDTEAFF
TRBJ1-1 TRBV9 NA CASSVGTGGQNTEAFF
TRBJ1-5 TRBV27 NA CASRPAGQGANQPQHF
TRBJ1-1 TRBV2 NA CASTPGNQRTTEAFF
TRBJ2-1 TRBV6-4 NA CASSVSGGAWDEQFF
TRBJ1-3 TRBV7-9 few CASSLRKGNTIYF
TRBJ1-2 TRBV12-3/TRBV12-4 NA CASRPGGYYGYTF
TRBJ1-1 TRBV12-5 NA CASGLVPAGPTEAFF
TRBJ1-5 TRBV6-5 few CASSFRGESNQPQHF